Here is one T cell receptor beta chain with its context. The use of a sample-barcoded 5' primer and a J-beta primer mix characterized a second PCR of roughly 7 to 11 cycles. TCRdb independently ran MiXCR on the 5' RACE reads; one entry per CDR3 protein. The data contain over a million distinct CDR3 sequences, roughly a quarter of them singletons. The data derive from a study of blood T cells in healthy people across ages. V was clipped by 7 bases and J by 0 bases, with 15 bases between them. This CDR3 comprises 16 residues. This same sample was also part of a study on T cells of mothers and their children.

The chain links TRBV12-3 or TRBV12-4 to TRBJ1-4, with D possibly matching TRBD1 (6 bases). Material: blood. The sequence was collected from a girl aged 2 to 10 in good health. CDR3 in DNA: TGTGCCAGCACCCCAGGGGAGGGGGCAACTAATGAAAAACTGTTTTTT. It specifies CASTPGEGATNEKLFF.